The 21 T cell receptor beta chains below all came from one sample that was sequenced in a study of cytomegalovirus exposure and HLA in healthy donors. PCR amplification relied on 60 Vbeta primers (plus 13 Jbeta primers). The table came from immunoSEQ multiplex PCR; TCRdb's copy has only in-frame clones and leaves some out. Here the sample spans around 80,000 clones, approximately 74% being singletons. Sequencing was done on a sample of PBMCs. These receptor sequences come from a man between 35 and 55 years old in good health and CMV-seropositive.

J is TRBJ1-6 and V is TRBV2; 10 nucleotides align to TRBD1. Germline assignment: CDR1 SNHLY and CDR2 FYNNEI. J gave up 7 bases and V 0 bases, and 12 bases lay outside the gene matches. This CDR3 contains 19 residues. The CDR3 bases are TGTGCCAGCAGTGAAGCCGGGACAGGGGTTTTGGGTCTGAATTCACCCCTCCACTTT. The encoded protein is CASSEAGTGVLGLNSPLHF.

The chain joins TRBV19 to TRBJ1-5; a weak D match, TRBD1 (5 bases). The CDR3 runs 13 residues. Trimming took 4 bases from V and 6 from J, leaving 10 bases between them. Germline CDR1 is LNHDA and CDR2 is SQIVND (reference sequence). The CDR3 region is CASSTRVRQPQHF. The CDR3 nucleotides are TGTGCCAGTAGTACCAGGGTACGTCAGCCCCAGCATTTT.

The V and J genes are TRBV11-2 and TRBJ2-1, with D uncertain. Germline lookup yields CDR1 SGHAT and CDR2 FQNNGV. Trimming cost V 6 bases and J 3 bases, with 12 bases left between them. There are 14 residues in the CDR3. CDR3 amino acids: CASRFETYYNEQFF. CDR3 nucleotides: TGTGCCAGCAGGTTTGAGACTTACTACAATGAGCAGTTCTTC.

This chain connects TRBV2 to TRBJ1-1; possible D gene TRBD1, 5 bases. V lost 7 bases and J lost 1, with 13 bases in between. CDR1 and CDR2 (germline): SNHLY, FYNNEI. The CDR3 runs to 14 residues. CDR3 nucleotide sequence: TGTGCCAGCATGGGGACTCAGGGGAACACTGAAGCTTTCTTT. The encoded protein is CASMGTQGNTEAFF. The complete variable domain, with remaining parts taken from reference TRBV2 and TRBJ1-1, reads EPEVTQTPSHQVTQMGQEVILRCVPISNHLYFYWYRQILGQKVEFLVSFYNNEISEKSEIFDDQFSVERPDGSNFTLKIRSTKLEDSAMYFCASMGTQGNTEAFFGQGTRLTVV.

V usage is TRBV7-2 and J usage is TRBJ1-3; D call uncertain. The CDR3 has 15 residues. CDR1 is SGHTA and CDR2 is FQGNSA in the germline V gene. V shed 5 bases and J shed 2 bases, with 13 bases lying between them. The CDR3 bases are TGTGCCAGCAGCACCCGACGGGGAGCTGGAAACACCATATATTTT. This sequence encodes CASSTRRGAGNTIYF.

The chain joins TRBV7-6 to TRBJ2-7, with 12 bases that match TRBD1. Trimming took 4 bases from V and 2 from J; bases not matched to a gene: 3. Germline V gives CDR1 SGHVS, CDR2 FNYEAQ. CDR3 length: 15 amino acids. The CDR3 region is CASSSGTGGPYEQYF. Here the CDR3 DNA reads TGTGCCAGCAGCTCCGGGACAGGGGGCCCCTACGAGCAGTACTTC. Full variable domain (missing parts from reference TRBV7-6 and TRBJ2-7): GAGVSQSPRYKVTKRGQDVALRCDPISGHVSLYWYRQALGQGPEFLTYFNYEAQQDKSGLPNDRFSAERPEGSISTLTIQRTEQRDSAMYRCASSSGTGGPYEQYFGPGTRLTVT.

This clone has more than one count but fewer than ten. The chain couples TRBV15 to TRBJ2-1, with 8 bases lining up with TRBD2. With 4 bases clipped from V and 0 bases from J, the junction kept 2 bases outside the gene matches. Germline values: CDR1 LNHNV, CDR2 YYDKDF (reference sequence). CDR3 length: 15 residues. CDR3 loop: CATSTLAGSYNEQFF. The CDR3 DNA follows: TGTGCCACCAGCACTCTAGCGGGCTCCTACAATGAGCAGTTCTTC.

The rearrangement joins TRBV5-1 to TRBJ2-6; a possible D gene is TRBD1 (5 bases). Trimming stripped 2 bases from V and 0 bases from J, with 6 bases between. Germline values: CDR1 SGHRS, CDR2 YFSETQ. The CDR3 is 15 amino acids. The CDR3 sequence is CASSLQVSGANVLTF. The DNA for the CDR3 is TGCGCCAGCAGCTTACAGGTCTCTGGGGCCAACGTCCTGACTTTC.

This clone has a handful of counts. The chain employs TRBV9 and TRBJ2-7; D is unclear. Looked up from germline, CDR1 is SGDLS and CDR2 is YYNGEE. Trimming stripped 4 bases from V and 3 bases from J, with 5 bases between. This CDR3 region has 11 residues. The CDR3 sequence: CASSSNYEQYF. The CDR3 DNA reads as TGTGCCAGCAGCTCCAACTACGAGCAGTACTTC.

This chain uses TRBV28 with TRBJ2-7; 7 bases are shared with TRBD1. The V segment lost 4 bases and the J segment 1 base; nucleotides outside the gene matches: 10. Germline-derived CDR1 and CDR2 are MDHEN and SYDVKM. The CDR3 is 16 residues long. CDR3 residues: CASSSPRGLGSYEQYF. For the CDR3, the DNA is TGTGCCAGCAGTTCGCCGAGGGGGCTGGGGTCCTACGAGCAGTACTTC.

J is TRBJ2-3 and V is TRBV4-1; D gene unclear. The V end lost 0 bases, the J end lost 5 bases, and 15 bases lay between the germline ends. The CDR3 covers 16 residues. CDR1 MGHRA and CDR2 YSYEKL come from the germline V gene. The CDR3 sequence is CASSQEYALAGDTQYF. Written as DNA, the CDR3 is TGCGCCAGCAGCCAAGAATACGCCTTAGCTGGAGATACGCAGTATTTT.

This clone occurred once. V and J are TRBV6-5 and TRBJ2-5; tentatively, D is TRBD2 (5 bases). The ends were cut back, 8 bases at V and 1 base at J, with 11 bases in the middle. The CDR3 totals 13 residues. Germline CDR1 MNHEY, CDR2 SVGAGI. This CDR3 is CASADGGQETQYF. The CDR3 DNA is TGTGCCAGCGCGGACGGAGGCCAAGAGACCCAGTACTTC.

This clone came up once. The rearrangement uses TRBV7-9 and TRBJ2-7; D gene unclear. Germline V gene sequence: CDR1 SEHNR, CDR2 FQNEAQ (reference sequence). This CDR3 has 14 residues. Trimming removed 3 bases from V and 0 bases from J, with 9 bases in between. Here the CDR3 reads CASSFPLASYEQYF. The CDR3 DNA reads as TGTGCCAGCAGCTTCCCTTTAGCCTCCTACGAGCAGTACTTC.

DNA for the CDR3: TGTGCCAGCAGCCGAACTAGCGGGGGTTACCAAGAGACCCAGTACTTC. Translation gives CASSRTSGGYQETQYF. The chain employs TRBV11-2 and TRBJ2-5, with TRBD2 matching over 11 bases. J lost 0 bases, V lost 5 bases, and 5 bases had no gene match. The CDR3 covers 16 residues. Germline assignment: CDR1 SGHAT and CDR2 FQNNGV.

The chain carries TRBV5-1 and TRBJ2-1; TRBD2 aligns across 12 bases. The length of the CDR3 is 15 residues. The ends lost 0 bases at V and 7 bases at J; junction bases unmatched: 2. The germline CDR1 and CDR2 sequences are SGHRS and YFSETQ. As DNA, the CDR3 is TGCGCCAGCAGCTTGGCGCTAGCGGGAGGGAATGAGCAGTTCTTC. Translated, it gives CASSLALAGGNEQFF. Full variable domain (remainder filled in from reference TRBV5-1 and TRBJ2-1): KAGVTQTPRYLIKTRGQQVTLSCSPISGHRSVSWYQQTPGQGLQFLFEYFSETQRNKGNFPGRFSGRQFSNSRSEMNVSTLELGDSALYLCASSLALAGGNEQFFGPGTRLTVL.

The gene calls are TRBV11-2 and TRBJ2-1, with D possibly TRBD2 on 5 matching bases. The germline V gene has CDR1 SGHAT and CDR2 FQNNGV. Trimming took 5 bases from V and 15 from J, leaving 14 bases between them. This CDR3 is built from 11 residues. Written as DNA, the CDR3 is TGTGCCAGCAGCGGTCGGCGGGCGGGGTTCTTC. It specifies CASSGRRAGFF.

The CDR3 DNA reads TGTGCCAGCAGTTTAGCGGGGGACAGGGGCTACGAGCAGTACTTC. Amino acids: CASSLAGDRGYEQYF. This sequence joins TRBV28 and TRBJ2-7; 10 bases align to TRBD1. The CDR3 runs to 15 residues. The V gene's germline CDR1 is MDHEN and CDR2 SYDVKM. The V gene end was trimmed by 2 bases and the J gene end by 3 bases; junction bases not matched to a gene: 4.

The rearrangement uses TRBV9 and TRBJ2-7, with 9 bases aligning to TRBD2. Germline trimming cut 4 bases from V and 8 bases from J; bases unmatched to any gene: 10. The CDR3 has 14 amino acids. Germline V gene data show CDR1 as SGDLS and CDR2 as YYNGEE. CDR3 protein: CASSPNRAGGKQYF. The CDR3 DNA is TGTGCCAGCAGCCCGAACCGGGCGGGAGGGAAGCAGTACTTC.

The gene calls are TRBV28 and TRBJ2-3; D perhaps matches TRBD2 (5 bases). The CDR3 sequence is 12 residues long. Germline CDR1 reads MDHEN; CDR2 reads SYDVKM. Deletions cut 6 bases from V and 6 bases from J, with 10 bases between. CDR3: CASSERFDTQYF. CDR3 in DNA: TGTGCCAGCAGCGAGCGGTTCGATACGCAGTATTTT.

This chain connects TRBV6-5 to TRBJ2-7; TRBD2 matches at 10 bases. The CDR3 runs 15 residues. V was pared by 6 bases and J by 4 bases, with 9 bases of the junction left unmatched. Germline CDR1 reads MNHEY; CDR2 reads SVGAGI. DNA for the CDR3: TGTGCCAGCAGAAGTGCTAGCGGGAGATCGTACGAGCAGTACTTC. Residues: CASRSASGRSYEQYF.

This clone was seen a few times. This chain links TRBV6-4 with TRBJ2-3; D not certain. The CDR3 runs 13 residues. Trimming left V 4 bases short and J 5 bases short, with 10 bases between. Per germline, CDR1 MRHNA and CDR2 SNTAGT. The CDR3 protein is CASSVKDKDTQYF. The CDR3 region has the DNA TGTGCCAGCAGTGTGAAAGACAAAGATACGCAGTATTTT.